The 9 T cell receptor beta chains below all came from one sample that was sequenced in a study of T-cell memory formation after mild COVID-19. TCRdb re-called the 5' RACE reads with MiXCR, one entry per CDR3 protein. The table includes more than 200,000 distinct CDR3 sequences, about 17% detected once. Sequencing input: PBMCs or a T cell subset sorted from them (not recorded which). The receptors shown here come from a man aged 18 to 30 who had mild COVID-19 (a few samples of this study predate the infection). Cell type and time point are not known.

This clonotype appeared many times. The chain uses TRBV5-1 and TRBJ2-3; 10 nucleotides align to TRBD1. The V and J ends lost 4 bases and 1 base, in that order; junction bases with no gene match: 9. CDR3 length equals 17 residues. Germline assignment: CDR1 SGHRS and CDR2 YFSETQ. The CDR3 DNA follows: TGCGCCAGCAGCAGGGACAGGGGTGTTAGGGGCACAGATACGCAGTATTTT. Residues: CASSRDRGVRGTDTQYF.

The genes are TRBV3-1 and TRBJ2-1; D may be TRBD2 (6 bases). The CDR3 is made up of 13 amino acids. V lost 1 base and J 8 bases, leaving 9 bases between the germline ends. Germline V gene lookup returns CDR1 LGHDT and CDR2 YNNKEL (reference sequence). DNA for the CDR3: TGTGCCAGCAGCCAAGGACTAGGGTATGAGCAGTTCTTC. Its translation: CASSQGLGYEQFF.

This clonotype was found a few times. The chain recombines TRBV7-9 with TRBJ1-1, with D possibly matching TRBD1 (5 bases). CDR1 SEHNR and CDR2 FQNEAQ come from the germline V gene (reference sequence). The CDR3 spans 15 residues. V gave up 5 bases and J gave up 1 base, with 14 bases separating them. CDR3 residues: CASSARGTGNTEAFF. CDR3 DNA: TGTGCCAGCAGCGCTCGAGGGACGGGGAACACTGAAGCTTTCTTT.

The chain carries TRBV20-1 and TRBJ2-4; 8 bases agree with TRBD2. V lost 6 bases, J lost 1 base, and 8 bases stayed unmatched. The CDR3 extends over 15 amino acids. Looked up from germline, CDR1 is DFQATT and CDR2 is SNEGSKA (reference sequence). CDR3 amino acids: CSASGGRTAKNIQYF. The CDR3 DNA sequence: TGCAGTGCCAGCGGGGGAAGGACGGCCAAAAACATTCAGTACTTC.

This clonotype occurred a few times. The chain carries TRBV9 and TRBJ1-1; TRBD1 matches at 10 bases. This CDR3 is built from 16 residues. Germline assignment: CDR1 SGDLS and CDR2 YYNGEE. V gave up 1 base and J gave up 3 bases; unmatched junction bases: 6. CDR3 region: CASSVQPGQGYTEAFF. The CDR3 DNA reads as TGTGCCAGCAGCGTACAGCCGGGACAGGGGTACACTGAAGCTTTCTTT.

This clonotype turned up a few times. The CDR3 is CASSAGTGGYTF. The CDR3 DNA is TGTGCCAGCAGCGCCGGGACAGGGGGCTACACCTTC. The chain is built from TRBV7-2 and TRBJ1-2; TRBD1 matches 9 bases. There are 12 residues in the CDR3. The V gene's germline CDR1 is SGHTA and CDR2 FQGNSA. The trim removed 5 bases at V and 8 bases at J, leaving 3 bases unmatched.

V gene TRBV7-2 combines with J gene TRBJ1-5; the match to TRBD1 covers 10 bases. The V gene end was trimmed by 5 bases and the J gene end by 9 bases; junction bases not matched to a gene: 7. The V gene's germline CDR1 is SGHTA and CDR2 FQGNSA. The CDR3 has 14 amino acids. The CDR3 spells CASSPGQGKSPQHF. The CDR3 bases are TGTGCCAGCAGCCCGGGACAGGGGAAATCGCCCCAGCATTTT.

The rearrangement links TRBV7-8 to TRBJ2-2; D assignment may be TRBD1 or TRBD2 (5 bases each). The V end was cut by 0 bases, the J end by 6 bases, with 8 bases between. The germline gives CDR1 SGHVS, CDR2 FQNEAQ. The CDR3 loop spans 14 amino acids. CDR3 residues: CASSLARGSGELFF. The CDR3 coding sequence is TGTGCCAGCAGCTTAGCGAGGGGTTCCGGGGAGCTGTTTTTT.

This chain joins TRBV6-5 and TRBJ2-1; D call uncertain. From germline, CDR1 is MNHEY and CDR2 SVGAGI. V shed 5 bases and J shed 2 bases, with 4 bases lying between them. The CDR3 is 12 residues long. The CDR3 protein is CASSKTYNEQFF. The CDR3 nucleotides are TGTGCCAGCAGTAAGACCTACAATGAGCAGTTCTTC.